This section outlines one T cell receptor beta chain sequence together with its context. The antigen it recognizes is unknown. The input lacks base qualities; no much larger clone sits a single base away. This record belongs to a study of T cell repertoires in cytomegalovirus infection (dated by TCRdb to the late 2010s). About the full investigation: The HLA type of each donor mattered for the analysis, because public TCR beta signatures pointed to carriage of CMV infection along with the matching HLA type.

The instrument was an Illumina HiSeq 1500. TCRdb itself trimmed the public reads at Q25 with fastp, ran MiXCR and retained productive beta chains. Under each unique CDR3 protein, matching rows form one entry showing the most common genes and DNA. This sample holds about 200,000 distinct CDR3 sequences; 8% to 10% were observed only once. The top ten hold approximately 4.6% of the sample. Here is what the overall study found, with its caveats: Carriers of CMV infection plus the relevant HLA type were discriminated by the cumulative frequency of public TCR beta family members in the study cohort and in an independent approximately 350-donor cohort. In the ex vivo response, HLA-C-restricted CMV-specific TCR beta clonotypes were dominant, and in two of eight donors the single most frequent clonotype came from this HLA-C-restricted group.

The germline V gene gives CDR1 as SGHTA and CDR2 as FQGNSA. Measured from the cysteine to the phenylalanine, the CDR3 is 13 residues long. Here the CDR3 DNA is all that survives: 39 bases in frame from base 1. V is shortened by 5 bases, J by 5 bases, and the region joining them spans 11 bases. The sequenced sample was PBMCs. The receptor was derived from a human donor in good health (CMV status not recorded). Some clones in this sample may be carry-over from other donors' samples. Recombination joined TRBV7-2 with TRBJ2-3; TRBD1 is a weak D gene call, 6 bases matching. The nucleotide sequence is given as TGTGCCAGCAGCAGGGGACAAGTAGATACGCAGTATTTT. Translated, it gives CASSRGQVDTQYF.